The subject of this entry is one T cell receptor (beta chain). As yet, its antigen is unknown. Treatment indicated: about 20 received Ad26.COV2.S at low or high dose, single or two shots; about five received placebo; per-sample allocation not given. Sampling was done on day 63 after the first vaccine or placebo injection. This entry comes from a study of Ad26.COV2.S vaccination and SARS-CoV-2 variants. Findings of the study overall: From the TCR breadth and depth analyses, total T cell responses may have been underestimated. Recipients given vaccine exceeded placebo recipients in spike-specific TCR breadth. For non-spike TCRs, breadth in vaccine recipients resembled that in placebo recipients.

The V end was cut by 0 bases, the J end by 1 base, with 6 bases between. The CDR3 extends over 14 amino acids. Looked up from germline, CDR1 is MNHNY and CDR2 is SVGAGI (reference sequence). The method was immunoSEQ multiplex PCR; TCRdb's version includes in-frame clones alone and lacks a portion of them. Counted here are 320,000 or so clones, roughly 90% occurring once; the ten biggest clones make up about 5%. The chain joins TRBV6-6 to TRBJ1-1, with a weak D call TRBD1 (6 bases). The input for sequencing was peripheral blood, taken in a trial of Ad26.COV2.S vaccine versus placebo. The sequence was obtained from a person between 18 and 65 years old who received the Ad26.COV2.S COVID-19 vaccine or a placebo. CDR3 region: CASSYSRGNTEAFF. For the CDR3, the DNA is TGTGCCAGCAGTTACTCCAGGGGGAACACTGAAGCTTTCTTT.